A selection of T cell receptor beta chains follows, all from one sample in a study of blood T cell repertoires in COVID-19. Method: immunoSEQ multiplex PCR; TCRdb's copy keeps in-frame clones and lacks some. The table lists roughly 86,000 clones, roughly 89% of them singletons. The sequenced sample consisted of peripheral blood. These receptor sequences come from a woman in her forties or fifties in a cohort sampled during active COVID-19. CDR3s include the opening cysteine and the closing phenylalanine or tryptophan. Each record gives: J gene, D gene, clone size, V gene, CDR3 DNA, CDR3 protein. D genes are given only for firm matches. Where a row states a size, it is once, few, many or the class of an expanded clone; other rows omit it.

TRBJ2-1 NA NA TRBV24-1 TGTGCCACCAGTGATTTGCGCGGGAACTACAATGAGCAGTTCTTC CATSDLRGNYNEQFF
TRBJ1-3 NA NA TRBV12-3/TRBV12-4 TGTGCCAGCAGTTTACGGTTGGGAAACACCATATATTTT CASSLRLGNTIYF
TRBJ2-2 TRBD1 NA TRBV11-3 TGTGCCAGCAGCTTCTCGGGACAGATCACCGGGGAGCTGTTTTTT CASSFSGQITGELFF
TRBJ1-5 NA NA TRBV7-2 TGTGCCAGCAGCTTAGTGAGACAGGTCAATCAGCCCCAGCATTTT CASSLVRQVNQPQHF
TRBJ2-7 NA NA TRBV12-3/TRBV12-4 TGTGCCAGCAGTTTTATCAGTTCCTACGAGCAGTACTTC CASSFISSYEQYF
TRBJ1-1 NA NA TRBV5-4 TGTGCCAGCAGCTTGATCCTAACACGGGACACTGAAGCTTTCTTT CASSLILTRDTEAFF
TRBJ2-5 NA NA TRBV19 TGTGCCAGTAGAAGGTCGCTAGCCTTAGAGACCCAGTACTTC CASRRSLALETQYF
TRBJ1-3 NA NA TRBV6-1 TGTGCCAGCAGTGAAGCCCCCCAGGGGTCCTACTCTGGAAACACCATATATTTT CASSEAPQGSYSGNTIYF
TRBJ2-3 NA NA TRBV15 TGTGCCACCAGCCCCCGAGCTGCCACAGATACGCAGTATTTT CATSPRAATDTQYF
TRBJ2-7 TRBD2 NA TRBV6-1 TGTGCCAGCAGTGAAGCGCTCGGGGGGGGTTCGGACGAGCAGTACTTC CASSEALGGGSDEQYF
TRBJ2-3 TRBD2 NA TRBV27 TGTGCCAGCACATCTAGCGGGGGTGATACGCAGTATTTT CASTSSGGDTQYF
TRBJ2-5 NA NA TRBV5-1 TGCGCCAGCAGCCCTGAAGGGCTAGCTGGCGAGACCCAGTACTTC CASSPEGLAGETQYF
TRBJ1-2 NA NA TRBV2 TGTGCCAGCAGTGATTGGGGCGGTGGCTACACCTTC CASSDWGGGYTF
TRBJ2-1 NA NA TRBV9 TGTGCCAGCAGCGGGGGACTTTCCTCCTACAATGAGCAGTTCTTC CASSGGLSSYNEQFF
TRBJ1-5 TRBD1 NA TRBV10-2 TGCGCCAGCAGTGAGAGGAGGGGGCCAAGTCAGCCCCAGCATTTT CASSERRGPSQPQHF
TRBJ1-2 NA NA TRBV30 TGTGCCTGGTACAGGAACTATGGCTACACCTTC CAWYRNYGYTF
TRBJ2-7 TRBD1 NA TRBV5-5 TGTGCCAGCAGCCTGGGACAGGGTTTCCACGAGCAGTACTTC CASSLGQGFHEQYF
TRBJ1-1 NA NA TRBV10-3 TGTGCCATCAGCCCCAGGGTTGAGCGTCGAGCTGAAGCTTTCTTT CAISPRVERRAEAFF
TRBJ2-7 TRBD1 once TRBV11-2 TGTGCCAGCAGCGCCCGGACAGGGGGCCACGAGCAGTACTTC CASSARTGGHEQYF
TRBJ2-1 TRBD1 NA TRBV28 TGTGCCAGCAGTTTATGGACAGGGAGACCACACGATGGCAATGAGCAGTTCTTC CASSLWTGRPHDGNEQFF
TRBJ2-3 NA NA TRBV4-2 TGTGCCAGCAGCCAAAATGGCGGGATCGCAGATACGCAGTATTTT CASSQNGGIADTQYF
TRBJ2-2 NA NA TRBV7-9 TGTGCCAGCAGCTACTCCACCGGGGAGCTGTTTTTT CASSYSTGELFF